This TCR beta chain was retrieved from a study of blood T cell repertoires in COVID-19. About the study: The origin of the acute and convalescent COVID-19 samples was the United States, Italy and Spain. Nucleic acid was either cDNA or gDNA, and it came from T cells, B-cell-depleted T cells, or PBMCs.

Authors' methods: Reference gene primer amplification in the assay estimated nucleated cell counts. Assay: immunoSEQ multiplex PCR; the TCRdb copy retains only in-frame clones and omits some. V, J and clone size reflect that table, while D and trimming were determined from the DNA. Seen here are about 230,000 clones, less than 90% observed once, and the top ten hold just over 2.5%. V was clipped by 1 base and J by 3 bases, with 9 bases between them. Looked up from germline, CDR1 is LGHNA and CDR2 is YSLEER. CDR3 length: 14 residues. The specimen was peripheral blood. The V call is TRBV4-3, the J call TRBJ1-1; TRBD1 might be the D (5 bases). The sequence came from a woman aged 70-85 years with active or convalescent COVID-19. CDR3 sequence: CASSQVARDTEAFF. The CDR3 DNA reads as TGCGCCAGCAGCCAAGTTGCCAGGGACACTGAAGCTTTCTTT.